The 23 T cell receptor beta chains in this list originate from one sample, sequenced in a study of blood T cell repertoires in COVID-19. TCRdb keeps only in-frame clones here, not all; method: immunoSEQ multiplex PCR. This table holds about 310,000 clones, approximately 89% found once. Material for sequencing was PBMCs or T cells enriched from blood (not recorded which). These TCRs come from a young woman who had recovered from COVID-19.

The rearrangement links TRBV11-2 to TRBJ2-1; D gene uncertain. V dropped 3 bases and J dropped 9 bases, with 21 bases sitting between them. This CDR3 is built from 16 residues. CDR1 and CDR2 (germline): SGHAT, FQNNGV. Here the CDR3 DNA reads TGTGCCAGCAGCTTTGGCGTGGCCCCAGGTATGAGTGAGCAGTTCTTC. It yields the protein CASSFGVAPGMSEQFF.

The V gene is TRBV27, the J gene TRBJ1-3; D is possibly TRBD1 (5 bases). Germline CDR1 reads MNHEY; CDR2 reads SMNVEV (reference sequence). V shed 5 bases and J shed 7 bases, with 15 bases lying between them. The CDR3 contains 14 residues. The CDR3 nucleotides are TGTGCCAGCAGTCGGTGGGGGGAGCCTAACACCATATATTTT. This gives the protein CASSRWGEPNTIYF.

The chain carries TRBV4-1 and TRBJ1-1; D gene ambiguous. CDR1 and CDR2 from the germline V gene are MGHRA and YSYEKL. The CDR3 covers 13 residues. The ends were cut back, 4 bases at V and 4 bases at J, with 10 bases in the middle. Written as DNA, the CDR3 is TGCGCCAGCAGCCTTACACAGCCCACTGAAGCTTTCTTT. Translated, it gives CASSLTQPTEAFF.

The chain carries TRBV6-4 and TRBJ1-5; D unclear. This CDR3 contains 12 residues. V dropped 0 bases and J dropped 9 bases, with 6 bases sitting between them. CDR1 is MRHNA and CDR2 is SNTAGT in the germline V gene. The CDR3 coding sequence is TGTGCCAGCAGTGACTCACGGGGGCCCCAGCATTTT. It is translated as CASSDSRGPQHF.

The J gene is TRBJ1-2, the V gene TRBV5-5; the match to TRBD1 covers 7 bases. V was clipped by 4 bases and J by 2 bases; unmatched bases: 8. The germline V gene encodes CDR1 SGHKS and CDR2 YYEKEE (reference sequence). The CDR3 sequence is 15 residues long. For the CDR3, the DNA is TGTGCCAGCAGCGCCACTAGGGGGCCGAACTATGGCTACACCTTC. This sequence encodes CASSATRGPNYGYTF.

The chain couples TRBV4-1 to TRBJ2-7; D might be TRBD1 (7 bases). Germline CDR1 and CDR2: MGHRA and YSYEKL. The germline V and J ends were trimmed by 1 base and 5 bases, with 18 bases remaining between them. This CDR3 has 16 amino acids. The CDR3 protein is CASSQAGGLPGNEQYF. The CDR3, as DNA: TGCGCCAGCAGCCAAGCAGGGGGACTCCCCGGCAACGAGCAGTACTTC.

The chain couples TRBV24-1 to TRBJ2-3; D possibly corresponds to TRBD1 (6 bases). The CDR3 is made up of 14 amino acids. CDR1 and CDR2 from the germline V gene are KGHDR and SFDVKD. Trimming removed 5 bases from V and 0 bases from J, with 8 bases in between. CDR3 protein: CATSGQGSTDTQYF. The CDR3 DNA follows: TGTGCCACCAGTGGGCAGGGGAGCACAGATACGCAGTATTTT.

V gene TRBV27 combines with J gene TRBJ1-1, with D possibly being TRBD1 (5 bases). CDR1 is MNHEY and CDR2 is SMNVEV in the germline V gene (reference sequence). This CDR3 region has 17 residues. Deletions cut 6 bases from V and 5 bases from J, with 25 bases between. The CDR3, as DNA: TGTGCCAGCAGCCCGGCCCGCGGGGTGGGGGGAATAACTGAAGCTTTCTTT. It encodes CASSPARGVGGITEAFF.

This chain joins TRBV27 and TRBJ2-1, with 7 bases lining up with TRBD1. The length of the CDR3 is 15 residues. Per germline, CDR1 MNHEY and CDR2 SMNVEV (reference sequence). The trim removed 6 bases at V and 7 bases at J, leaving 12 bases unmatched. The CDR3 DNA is TGTGCCAGCAGCCTGTGGCTAGCAGGGGGTAATGAGCAGTTCTTC. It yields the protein CASSLWLAGGNEQFF.

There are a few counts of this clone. CDR3 amino acids: CASSYGAGVGPGELFF. The CDR3 DNA sequence: TGTGCCAGCAGTTATGGTGCGGGAGTAGGGCCCGGGGAGCTGTTTTTT. The rearrangement uses TRBV6-5 and TRBJ2-2; 7 positions match TRBD2. Germline CDR1 and CDR2: MNHEY and SVGAGI. The CDR3 covers 16 residues. V trimming: 3 bases; J trimming: 6 bases; junction bases outside the gene matches: 10.

The CDR3 nucleotides are TGTGCCAGCAGTGAAACGGCAGGGGCATTGTATCAGCCCCAGCATTTT. Protein sequence: CASSETAGALYQPQHF. J is TRBJ1-5 and V is TRBV6-1; D possibly corresponds to TRBD1 (6 bases). V gave up 2 bases and J gave up 5 bases, with 16 bases separating them. Germline lookup yields CDR1 MNHNS and CDR2 SASEGT. The CDR3 contains 16 residues.

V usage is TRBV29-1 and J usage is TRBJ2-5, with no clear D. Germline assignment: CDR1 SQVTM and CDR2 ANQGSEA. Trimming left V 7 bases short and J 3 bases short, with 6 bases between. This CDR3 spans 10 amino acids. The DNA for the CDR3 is TGCAGCGCTAGAGAAGAGACCCAGTACTTC. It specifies CSAREETQYF.

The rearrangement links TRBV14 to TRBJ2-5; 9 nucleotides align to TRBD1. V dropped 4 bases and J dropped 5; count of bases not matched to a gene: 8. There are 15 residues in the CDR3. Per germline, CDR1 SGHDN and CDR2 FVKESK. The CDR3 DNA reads TGTGCCAGCAGCCGCCTACAGGGGGCTGGGGAGACCCAGTACTTC. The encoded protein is CASSRLQGAGETQYF.

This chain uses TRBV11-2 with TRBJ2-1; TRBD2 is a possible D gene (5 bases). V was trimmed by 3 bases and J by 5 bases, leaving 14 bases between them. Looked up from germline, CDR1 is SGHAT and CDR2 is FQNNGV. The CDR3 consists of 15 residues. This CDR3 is CASSFVLSGNNEQFF. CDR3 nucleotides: TGTGCCAGCAGCTTCGTTCTCTCGGGAAACAATGAGCAGTTCTTC.

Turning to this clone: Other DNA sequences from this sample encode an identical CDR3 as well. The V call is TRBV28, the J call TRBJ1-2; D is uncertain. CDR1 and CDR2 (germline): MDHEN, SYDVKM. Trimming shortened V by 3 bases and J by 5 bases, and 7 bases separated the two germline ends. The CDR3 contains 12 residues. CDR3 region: CASSLQDYGYTF. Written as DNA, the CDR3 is TGTGCCAGCAGTTTGCAGGATTATGGCTACACCTTC.

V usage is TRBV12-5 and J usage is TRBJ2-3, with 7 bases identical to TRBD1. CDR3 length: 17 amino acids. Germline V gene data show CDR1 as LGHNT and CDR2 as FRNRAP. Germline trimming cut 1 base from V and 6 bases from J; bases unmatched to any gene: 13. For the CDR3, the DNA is TGTGCTAGTGGTTTGGGATTGACAGGGTCGGGATACGATACGCAGTATTTT. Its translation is CASGLGLTGSGYDTQYF.

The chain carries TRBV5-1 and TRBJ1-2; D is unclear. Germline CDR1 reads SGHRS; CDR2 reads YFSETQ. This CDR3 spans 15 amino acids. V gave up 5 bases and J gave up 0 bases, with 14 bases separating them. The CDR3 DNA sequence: TGCGCCAGCAGTCCGTCAGGCCTGTCTAACTATGGCTACACCTTC. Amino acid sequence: CASSPSGLSNYGYTF.

Here the CDR3 DNA reads TGTGCCAGCAGCTTAGTACCAGGCCTCTACGAGCAGTACTTC. Amino acids: CASSLVPGLYEQYF. The chain uses TRBV11-2 and TRBJ2-7; no clear D gene. Trimming removed 1 base at V and 3 bases at J, with 10 bases between. The CDR3 covers 14 residues. Germline CDR1 and CDR2: SGHAT and FQNNGV. Full variable domain (rest looked up from reference TRBV11-2 and TRBJ2-7): EAGVAQSPRYKIIEKRQSVAFWCNPISGHATLYWYQQILGQGPKLLIQFQNNGVVDDSQLPKDRFSAERLKGVDSTLKIQPAKLEDSAVYLCASSLVPGLYEQYFGPGTRLTVT.

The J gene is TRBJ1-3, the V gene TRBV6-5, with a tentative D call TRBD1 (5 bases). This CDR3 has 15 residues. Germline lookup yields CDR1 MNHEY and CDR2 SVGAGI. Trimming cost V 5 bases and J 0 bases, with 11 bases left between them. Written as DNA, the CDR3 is TGTGCCAGCAGTCCCCAGGGCCTCTCTGGAAACACCATATATTTT. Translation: CASSPQGLSGNTIYF.

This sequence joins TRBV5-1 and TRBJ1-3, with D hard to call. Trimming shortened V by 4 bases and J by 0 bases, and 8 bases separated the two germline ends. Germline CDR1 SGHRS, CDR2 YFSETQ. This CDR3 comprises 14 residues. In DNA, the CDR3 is TGCGCCAGCAGCCCCGGGAACTCTGGAAACACCATATATTTT. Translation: CASSPGNSGNTIYF. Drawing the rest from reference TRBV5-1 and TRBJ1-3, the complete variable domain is KAGVTQTPRYLIKTRGQQVTLSCSPISGHRSVSWYQQTPGQGLQFLFEYFSETQRNKGNFPGRFSGRQFSNSRSEMNVSTLELGDSALYLCASSPGNSGNTIYFGEGSWLTVV.

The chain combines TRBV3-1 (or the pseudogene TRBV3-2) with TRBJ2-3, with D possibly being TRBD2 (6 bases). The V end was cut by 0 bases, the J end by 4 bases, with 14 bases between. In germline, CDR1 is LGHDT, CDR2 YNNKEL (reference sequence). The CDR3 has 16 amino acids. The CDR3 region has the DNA TGTGCCAGCAGCCAAGAAATGGTAGGAGGGGCAGATACGCAGTATTTT. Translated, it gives CASSQEMVGGADTQYF.

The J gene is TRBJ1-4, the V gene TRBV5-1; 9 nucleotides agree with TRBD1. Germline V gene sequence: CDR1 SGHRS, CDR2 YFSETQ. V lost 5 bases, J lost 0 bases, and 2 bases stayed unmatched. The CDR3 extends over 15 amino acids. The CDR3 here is CASRGQGTTNEKLFF. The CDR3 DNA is TGCGCCAGCAGGGGACAGGGTACAACTAATGAAAAACTGTTTTTT.

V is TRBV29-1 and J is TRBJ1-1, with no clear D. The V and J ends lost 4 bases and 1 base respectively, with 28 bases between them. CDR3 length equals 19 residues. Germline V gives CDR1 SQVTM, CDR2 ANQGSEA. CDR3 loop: CSVVPALGSNKIRNTEAFF. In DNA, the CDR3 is TGCAGCGTTGTTCCCGCGTTGGGCAGTAACAAAATACGGAACACTGAAGCTTTCTTT. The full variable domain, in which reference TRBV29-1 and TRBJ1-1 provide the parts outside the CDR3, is SAVISQKPSRDICQRGTSLTIQCQVDSQVTMMFWYRQQPGQSLTLIATANQGSEATYESGFVIDKFPISRPNLTFSTLTVSNMSPEDSSIYLCSVVPALGSNKIRNTEAFFGQGTRLTVV.